These 26 T cell receptor beta chains share one sample of origin, sequenced in a study of identical twins. Each CDR3 protein gets one entry after TCRdb re-called the 5' RACE reads with MiXCR. Of a few hundred thousand distinct CDR3 sequences listed, 20% to 25% are singletons. This sample also appeared in a second study, on T cells expressing NK-cell markers.

The sample comprised CD4+ T cells sorted from blood. The receptors here all came from a woman between 18 and 29 years old in good health.

This clonotype turned up a few times. The chain links TRBV3-1 to TRBJ2-1, with D perhaps TRBD2 (6 bases). Germline CDR1 and CDR2: LGHDT and YNNKEL (reference sequence). Trimming stripped 3 bases from V and 10 bases from J, with 19 bases between. The CDR3 sequence is 15 residues long. CDR3 region: CASSQATGGSGEQFF. For the CDR3, the DNA is TGTGCCAGCAGCCAGGCAACCGGGGGTTCAGGGGAGCAGTTCTTC.

The J gene is TRBJ2-1, the V gene TRBV6-5, with TRBD2 matching 10 bases. Per the germline V gene, CDR1 is MNHEY and CDR2 is SVGAGI. With 2 bases clipped from V and 4 bases from J, the junction kept 2 bases outside the gene matches. The CDR3 loop spans 15 amino acids. CDR3 sequence reads: CASSYVGLAYNEQFF. Here the CDR3 DNA reads TGTGCCAGCAGTTACGTGGGACTAGCGTACAATGAGCAGTTCTTC.

In its sample, this clonotype was seen a few times. The chain uses TRBV19 and TRBJ1-3; a possible D gene is TRBD1 (6 bases). Germline V gene sequence: CDR1 LNHDA, CDR2 SQIVND (reference sequence). Trimming removed 0 bases from V and 0 bases from J, with 9 bases in between. The CDR3 has 16 amino acids. CDR3 sequence reads: CASSIDRGSSGNTIYF. The CDR3 DNA follows: TGTGCCAGTAGTATAGACAGGGGCAGCTCTGGAAACACCATATATTTT.

V gene TRBV6-1 combines with J gene TRBJ2-2; tentatively, D is TRBD2 (7 bases). Trimming pared 5 bases from V and 6 bases from J, leaving 16 bases between. This CDR3 spans 15 amino acids. Germline CDR1 MNHNS, CDR2 SASEGT. The CDR3 DNA reads TGTGCCAGCAGTACCTGGGGGGGGGCCTCCGGGGAGCTGTTTTTT. It codes for CASSTWGGASGELFF.

The chain links TRBV20-1 to TRBJ1-6; no clear D gene. The CDR3 runs to 15 residues. Germline V lookup: CDR1 DFQATT, CDR2 SNEGSKA (reference sequence). Trimming left V 0 bases short and J 1 base short, with 7 bases between. CDR3 in amino acids: CSARDGRSYNSPLHF. CDR3 coding DNA: TGCAGTGCTAGAGATGGACGATCCTATAATTCACCCCTCCACTTT.

The chain couples TRBV6-2 or TRBV6-3 to TRBJ2-7; a possible D gene is TRBD1 (5 bases). V lost 2 bases, J lost 3 bases, and 11 bases lay in between. Germline V gives CDR1 MNHEY, CDR2 SVGEGT. The CDR3 consists of 14 residues. The CDR3 loop is CASSYGPQGYEQYF. The CDR3 nucleotides read TGTGCCAGCAGTTACGGGCCCCAGGGCTACGAGCAGTACTTC.

The rearrangement links TRBV20-1 to TRBJ1-4; D perhaps matches TRBD1 (5 bases). Trimming shortened V by 5 bases and J by 8 bases, and 15 bases separated the two germline ends. Germline V CDR1 and CDR2: DFQATT, SNEGSKA (reference sequence). This CDR3 region has 13 residues. CDR3 sequence (DNA): TGCAGTGCTTCCGACCGGGGGGGAGAAAAACTGTTTTTT. Protein sequence: CSASDRGGEKLFF.

This chain joins TRBV15 and TRBJ2-5; no clear D. V was trimmed by 6 bases and J by 5 bases, leaving 10 bases between them. Germline V gives CDR1 LNHNV, CDR2 YYDKDF (reference sequence). The CDR3 runs 12 residues. CDR3 residues: CATSLPWETQYF. The DNA of the CDR3 is TGTGCCACCAGTCTGCCGTGGGAGACCCAGTACTTC.

This clonotype showed up just a few times. The V call is TRBV10-3, the J call TRBJ2-2; TRBD1 aligns across 8 bases. V shed 6 bases, J shed 4 bases, and the junction held 7 bases outside the gene matches. Per the germline V gene, CDR1 is ENHRY and CDR2 is SYGVKD. The CDR3 length is 15 residues. Here the CDR3 DNA reads TGTGCCATCAGCCCCTTTGGACAGGGCACCGGGGAGCTGTTTTTT. It is translated as CAISPFGQGTGELFF.

This clonotype was detected only a few times. The chain combines TRBV6-1 with TRBJ2-7; 11 positions agree with TRBD1. This CDR3 spans 15 amino acids. The ends lost 6 bases at V and 5 bases at J; junction bases unmatched: 9. Germline assignment: CDR1 MNHNS and CDR2 SASEGT. CDR3 coding DNA: TGTGCCAGCAGGTCCCCGGGACAGGGGGGTAACGAGCAGTACTTC. This encodes CASRSPGQGGNEQYF.

This clonotype was seen a handful of times. The chain recombines TRBV20-1 with TRBJ2-3; 12 bases map to TRBD2. CDR1 DFQATT and CDR2 SNEGSKA come from the germline V gene (reference sequence). This CDR3 spans 13 amino acids. V gave up 5 bases and J gave up 8 bases; unmatched junction bases: 5. In DNA, the CDR3 is TGCAGTGCTCCCGGACTAGCGGGAAGTACGCAGTATTTT. Residues: CSAPGLAGSTQYF.

V gene TRBV6-5 combines with J gene TRBJ1-2; 7 bases map to TRBD1. The CDR3 extends over 12 amino acids. Germline assignment: CDR1 MNHEY and CDR2 SVGAGI. DNA of the CDR3: TGTGCAACGGGAGGGGGCGTCTATGGCTACACCTTC. Translated, it gives CATGGGVYGYTF.

V is TRBV12-3 or TRBV12-4 and J is TRBJ2-3; 8 nucleotides match TRBD2. V was clipped by 7 bases and J by 2 bases; unmatched bases: 11. This CDR3 contains 16 residues. CDR3 coding DNA: TGTGCCAGCACGGTCGGGAGGGCCTTTACCACAGATACGCAGTATTTT. This encodes CASTVGRAFTTDTQYF.

The genes are TRBV18 and TRBJ1-1, with a tentative D call TRBD1 (5 bases). This CDR3 is built from 13 residues. In germline, CDR1 is KGHSH, CDR2 LQKENI. Trimming removed 6 bases at V and 1 base at J, with 9 bases between. The CDR3 spells CASSGGSNTEAFF. For the CDR3, the DNA is TGTGCCAGCTCTGGGGGTTCGAACACTGAAGCTTTCTTT.

This clonotype was observed a few times. The rearrangement uses TRBV5-1 and TRBJ2-1; TRBD2 aligns across 11 bases. CDR1 and CDR2 from the germline V gene are SGHRS and YFSETQ. V shed 4 bases and J 9 bases; nucleotides not matched to a gene: 15. The CDR3 covers 17 residues. The CDR3 DNA reads as TGCGCCAGCAGCCTTCGGGTAGCGGGGGGGAATGAGGCTGAGCAGTTCTTC. This sequence encodes CASSLRVAGGNEAEQFF.

This chain connects TRBV29-1 to TRBJ2-1; the D gene is possibly TRBD1 (6 bases). V lost 8 bases to trimming and J lost 9 bases, with 17 bases between them. CDR1 and CDR2 from the germline V gene are SQVTM and ANQGSEA. The CDR3 consists of 12 residues. Here the CDR3 reads CSSKQGVGEQFF. CDR3 sequence (DNA): TGCAGCTCCAAACAGGGTGTAGGTGAGCAGTTCTTC.

This clonotype was seen a few times. This chain connects TRBV20-1 to TRBJ2-3, with unresolved D. This CDR3 comprises 10 residues. CDR1 is DFQATT and CDR2 is SNEGSKA in the germline V gene (reference sequence). The V end was cut by 3 bases, the J end by 5 bases, with 3 bases between. CDR3 in DNA: TGCAGTGCTAGGAAAGATACGCAGTATTTT. This translates into CSARKDTQYF.

This clonotype has a single count. The chain joins TRBV10-3 to TRBJ2-3; no reliable D call. The V end lost 4 bases, the J end lost 11 bases, and 19 bases lay between the germline ends. Germline values: CDR1 ENHRY, CDR2 SYGVKD. This CDR3 is 14 amino acids long. This CDR3 reads CAISGATDAHWQYF. The CDR3 bases are TGTGCCATCAGTGGGGCGACTGATGCTCATTGGCAGTATTTT.

The chain employs TRBV20-1 and TRBJ2-5, with TRBD2 as a possible D gene (6 bases). V lost 5 bases and J 5 bases, leaving 12 bases between the germline ends. Looked up from germline, CDR1 is DFQATT and CDR2 is SNEGSKA (reference sequence). The CDR3 is made up of 12 amino acids. The CDR3 is CSAAGGRETQYF. In DNA form, the CDR3 reads TGCAGTGCTGCCGGGGGTAGGGAGACCCAGTACTTC.

The V call is TRBV7-6, the J call TRBJ2-3, with TRBD2 matching 14 bases. The CDR3 spans 16 residues. Germline V CDR1 and CDR2: SGHVS, FNYEAQ. Trimming took 5 bases from V and 5 from J; bases not matched to a gene: 6. The CDR3 sequence is CASSPKTSGRVDTQYF. The CDR3 DNA is TGTGCCAGCAGCCCGAAGACTAGCGGGAGGGTAGATACGCAGTATTTT.

V usage is TRBV5-1 and J usage is TRBJ2-5; D possibly corresponds to TRBD2 (5 bases). CDR1 and CDR2 (germline): SGHRS, YFSETQ. The CDR3 totals 14 residues. The V and J ends lost 4 bases and 1 base respectively, with 11 bases between them. CDR3 sequence (DNA): TGCGCCAGCAGCCGGGGAGAAACCCAAGAGACCCAGTACTTC. Amino acid sequence: CASSRGETQETQYF.

This clonotype was counted between two and nine times. The CDR3 sequence: CASSTSDGNGELFF. For the CDR3, the DNA is TGTGCCAGCAGTACATCGGACGGTAACGGGGAGCTGTTTTTT. The gene calls are TRBV2 and TRBJ2-2; D unclear. There are 14 residues in the CDR3. CDR1 is SNHLY, CDR2 FYNNEI, per germline. V dropped 5 bases and J dropped 7 bases, with 14 bases sitting between them.

The V gene is TRBV5-1, the J gene TRBJ2-5, with 10 bases matching TRBD2. V shed 4 bases and J 4 bases; nucleotides not matched to a gene: 7. The CDR3 runs 15 residues. The V gene's germline CDR1 is SGHRS and CDR2 YFSETQ. The CDR3, as DNA: TGCGCCAGCAGCGCAGCGGGAGGGCCGTCAGAGACCCAGTACTTC. As protein: CASSAAGGPSETQYF.

The chain has TRBV6-5 and TRBJ2-3, with D possibly TRBD1 on 6 matching bases. Trimming removed 4 bases at V and 4 bases at J, with 15 bases between. This CDR3 is built from 15 residues. Germline V gene sequence: CDR1 MNHEY, CDR2 SVGAGI. The chain's CDR3 is CASSSWGRWSDTQYF. Here the CDR3 DNA reads TGTGCCAGCAGTTCGTGGGGGCGCTGGTCAGATACGCAGTATTTT.

The chain combines TRBV5-1 with TRBJ2-7; 12 positions agree with TRBD2. CDR1 and CDR2 (germline): SGHRS, YFSETQ. The CDR3 has 17 residues. The trim removed 4 bases at V and 5 bases at J, leaving 13 bases unmatched. CDR3 in amino acids: CASSPGLAGWISNEQYF. In DNA form, the CDR3 reads TGCGCCAGCAGCCCTGGACTAGCGGGATGGATTTCGAACGAGCAGTACTTC.

This CDR3 is CASSERGRGNEQFF. The CDR3 DNA follows: TGTGCCAGCAGTGAGCGGGGCAGGGGGAATGAGCAGTTCTTC. The rearrangement links TRBV6-1 to TRBJ2-1; D might be TRBD1 (7 bases). V was cut by 3 bases and J by 7 bases, with 13 bases left in between. CDR1 and CDR2 (germline): MNHNS, SASEGT. This CDR3 comprises 14 residues.